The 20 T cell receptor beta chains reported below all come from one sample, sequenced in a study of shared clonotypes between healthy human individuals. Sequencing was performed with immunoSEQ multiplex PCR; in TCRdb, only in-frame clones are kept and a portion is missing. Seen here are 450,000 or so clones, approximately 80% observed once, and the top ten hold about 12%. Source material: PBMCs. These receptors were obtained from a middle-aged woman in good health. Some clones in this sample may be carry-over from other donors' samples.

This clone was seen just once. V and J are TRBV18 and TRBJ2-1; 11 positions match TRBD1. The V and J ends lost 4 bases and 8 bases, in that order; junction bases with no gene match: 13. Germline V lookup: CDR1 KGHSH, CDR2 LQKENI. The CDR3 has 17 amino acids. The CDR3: CASSLRTGGSFGDEQFF. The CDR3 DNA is TGTGCCAGCTCACTCCGGACAGGGGGCAGTTTTGGCGATGAGCAGTTCTTC.

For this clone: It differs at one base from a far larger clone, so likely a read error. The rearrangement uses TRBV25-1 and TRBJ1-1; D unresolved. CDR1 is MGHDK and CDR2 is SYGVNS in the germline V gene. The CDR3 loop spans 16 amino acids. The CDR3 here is CASTPNLGGENAEAFF. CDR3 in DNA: TGTGCCAGCACCCCGAACCTAGGAGGTGAGAACGCTGAAGCTTTCTTT.

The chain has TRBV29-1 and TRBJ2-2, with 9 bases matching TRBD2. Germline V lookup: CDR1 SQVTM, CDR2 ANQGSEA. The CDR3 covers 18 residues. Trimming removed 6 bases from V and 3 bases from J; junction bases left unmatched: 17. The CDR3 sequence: CSVTTVLSGSLYTGELFF. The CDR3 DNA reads TGCAGCGTCACCACCGTCCTTAGCGGGAGTTTGTACACCGGGGAGCTGTTTTTT.

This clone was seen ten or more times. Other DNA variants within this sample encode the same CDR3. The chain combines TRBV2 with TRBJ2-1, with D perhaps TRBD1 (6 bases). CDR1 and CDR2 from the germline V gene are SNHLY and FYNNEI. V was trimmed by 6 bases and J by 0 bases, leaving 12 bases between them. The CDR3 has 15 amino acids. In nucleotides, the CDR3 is TGTGCCAGCAGAGAGCCCAGGGGCTCCTACAATGAGCAGTTCTTC. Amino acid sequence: CASREPRGSYNEQFF.

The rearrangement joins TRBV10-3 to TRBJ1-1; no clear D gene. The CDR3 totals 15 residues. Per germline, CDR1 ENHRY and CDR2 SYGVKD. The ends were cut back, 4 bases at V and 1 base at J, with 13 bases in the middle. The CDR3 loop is CAISASSQTNTEAFF. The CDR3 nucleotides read TGTGCCATCAGTGCCTCGAGTCAGACGAACACTGAAGCTTTCTTT.

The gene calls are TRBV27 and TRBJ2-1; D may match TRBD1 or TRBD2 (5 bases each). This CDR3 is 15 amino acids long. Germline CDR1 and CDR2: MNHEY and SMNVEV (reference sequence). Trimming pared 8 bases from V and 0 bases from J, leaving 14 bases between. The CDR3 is CASSSGTTSYNEQFF. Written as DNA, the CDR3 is TGTGCCAGCTCCTCCGGGACCACCTCCTACAATGAGCAGTTCTTC.

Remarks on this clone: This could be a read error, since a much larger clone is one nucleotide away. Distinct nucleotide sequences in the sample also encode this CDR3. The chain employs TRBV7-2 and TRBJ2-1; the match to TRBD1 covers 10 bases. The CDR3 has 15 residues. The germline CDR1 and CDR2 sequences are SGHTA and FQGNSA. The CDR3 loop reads CASRLDRGKGNEQFF. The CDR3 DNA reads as TGTGCCAGCAGATTGGACAGGGGGAAGGGCAATGAGCAATTCTTC.

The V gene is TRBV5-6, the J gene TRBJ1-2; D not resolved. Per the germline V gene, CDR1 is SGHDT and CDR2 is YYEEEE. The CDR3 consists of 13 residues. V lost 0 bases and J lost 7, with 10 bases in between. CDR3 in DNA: TGTGCCAGCAGCTTGGGGACCACTAGTGGCTACACCTTC. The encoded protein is CASSLGTTSGYTF.

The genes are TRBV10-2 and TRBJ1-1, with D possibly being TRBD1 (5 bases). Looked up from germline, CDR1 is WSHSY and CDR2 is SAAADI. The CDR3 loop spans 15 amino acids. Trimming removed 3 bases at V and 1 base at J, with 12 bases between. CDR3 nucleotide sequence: TGCGCCAGCAGTGATCCCGGGACCTCGAACACTGAAGCTTTCTTT. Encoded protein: CASSDPGTSNTEAFF.

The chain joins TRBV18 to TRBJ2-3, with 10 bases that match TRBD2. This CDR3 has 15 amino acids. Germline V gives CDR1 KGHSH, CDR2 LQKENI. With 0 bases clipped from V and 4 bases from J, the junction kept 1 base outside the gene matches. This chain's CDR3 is CASSPPSGRPDTQYF. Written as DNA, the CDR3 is TGTGCCAGCTCACCACCTAGCGGGAGGCCAGATACGCAGTATTTT. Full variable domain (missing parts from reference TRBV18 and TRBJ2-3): NAGVMQNPRHLVRRRGQEARLRCSPMKGHSHVYWYRQLPEEGLKFMVYLQKENIIDESGMPKERFSAEFPKEGPSILRIQQVVRGDSAAYFCASSPPSGRPDTQYFGPGTRLTVL.

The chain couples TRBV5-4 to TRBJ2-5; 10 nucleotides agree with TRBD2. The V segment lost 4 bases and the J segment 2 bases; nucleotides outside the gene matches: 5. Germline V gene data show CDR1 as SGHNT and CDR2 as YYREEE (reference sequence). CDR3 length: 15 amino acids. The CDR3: CASSGGLAVQETQYF. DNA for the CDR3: TGTGCCAGCAGCGGCGGACTAGCGGTGCAAGAGACCCAGTACTTC. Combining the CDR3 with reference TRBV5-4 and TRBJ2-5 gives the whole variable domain ETGVTQSPTHLIKTRGQQVTLRCSSQSGHNTVSWYQQALGQGPQFIFQYYREEENGRGNFPPRFSGLQFPNYSSELNVNALELDDSALYLCASSGGLAVQETQYFGPGTRLLVL.

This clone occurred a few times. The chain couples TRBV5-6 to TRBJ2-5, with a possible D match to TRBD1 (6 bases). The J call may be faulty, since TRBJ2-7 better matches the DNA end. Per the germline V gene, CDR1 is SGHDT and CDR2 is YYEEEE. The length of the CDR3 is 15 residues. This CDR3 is CASSFSPGGLYEQYF. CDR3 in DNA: TGTGCCAGCAGCTTTAGTCCTGGGGGCCTATACGAGCAGTACTTC.

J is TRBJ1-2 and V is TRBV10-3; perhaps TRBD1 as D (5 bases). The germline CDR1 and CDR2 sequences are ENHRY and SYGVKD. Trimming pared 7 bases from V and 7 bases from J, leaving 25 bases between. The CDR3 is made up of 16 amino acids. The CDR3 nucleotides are TGTGCCATCACGAAAGTGACCGGGGGTTCTTCGAGTGGCTACACCTTC. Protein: CAITKVTGGSSSGYTF.

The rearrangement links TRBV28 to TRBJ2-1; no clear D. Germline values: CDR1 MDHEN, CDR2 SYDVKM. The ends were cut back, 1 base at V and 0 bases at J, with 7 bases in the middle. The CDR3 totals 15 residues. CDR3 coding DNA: TGTGCCAGCAGTTTATCCTTCCCCTCCTACAATGAGCAGTTCTTC. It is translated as CASSLSFPSYNEQFF.

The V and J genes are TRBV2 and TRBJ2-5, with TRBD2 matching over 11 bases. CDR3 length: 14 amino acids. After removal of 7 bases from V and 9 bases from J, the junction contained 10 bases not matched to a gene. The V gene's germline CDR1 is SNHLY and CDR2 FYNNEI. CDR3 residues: CASNPTPSGRSQYF. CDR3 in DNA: TGTGCCAGCAACCCAACTCCTAGCGGGAGGTCCCAGTACTTC.

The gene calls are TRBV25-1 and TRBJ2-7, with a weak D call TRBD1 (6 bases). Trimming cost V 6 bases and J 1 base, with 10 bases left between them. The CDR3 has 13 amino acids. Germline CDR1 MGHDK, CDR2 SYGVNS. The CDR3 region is CASRRTASYEQYF. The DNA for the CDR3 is TGTGCCAGCAGGCGGACAGCATCCTACGAGCAGTACTTC.

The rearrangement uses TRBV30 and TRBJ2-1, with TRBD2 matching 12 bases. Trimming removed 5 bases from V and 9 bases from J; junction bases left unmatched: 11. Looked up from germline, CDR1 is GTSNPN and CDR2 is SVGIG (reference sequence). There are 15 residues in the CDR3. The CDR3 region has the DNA TGTGCCTGGGAGGCCCTAGCGGGAGGGACTAGTGAGCAGTTCTTC. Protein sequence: CAWEALAGGTSEQFF.

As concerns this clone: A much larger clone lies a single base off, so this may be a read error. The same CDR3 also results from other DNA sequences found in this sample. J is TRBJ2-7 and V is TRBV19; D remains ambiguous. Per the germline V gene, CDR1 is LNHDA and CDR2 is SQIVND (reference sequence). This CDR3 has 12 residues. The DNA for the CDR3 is TGTGCCAGTAGCCACGGCGGAGACGAACAGTACTTC. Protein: CASSHGGDEQYF.

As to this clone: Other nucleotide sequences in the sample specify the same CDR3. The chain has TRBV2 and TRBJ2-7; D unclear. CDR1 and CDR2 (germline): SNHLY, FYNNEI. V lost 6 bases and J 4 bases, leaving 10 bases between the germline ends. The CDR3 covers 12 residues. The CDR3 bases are TGTGCCAGCAGCTTTAGCTCGTACGAGCAGTACTTC. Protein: CASSFSSYEQYF.

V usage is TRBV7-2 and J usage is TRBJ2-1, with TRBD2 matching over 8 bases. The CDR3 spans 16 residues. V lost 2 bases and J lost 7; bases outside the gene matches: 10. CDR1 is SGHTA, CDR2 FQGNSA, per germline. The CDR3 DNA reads TGTGCCAGCAGCTTACTAGCGGGTGACTATCTTAATGAGCAGTTCTTC. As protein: CASSLLAGDYLNEQFF.